This TCR beta chain was obtained from a study of OX40 agonist ivuxolimab in advanced cancers. For the study at large: Participants averaged approximately 61 years of age (range roughly 20 to 90) and were around 83% male. Past anti-PD-1, anti-PD-L1 or anti-CTLA-4 therapy was accepted, and approximately 37% had received some. Notes on the study in general: Circulating CD4+ and CD8+ T cells showed clonal expansion by week 6 at 0.1 to 3.0 mg/kg.

Baseline, cycle 4 day 1, and cycle 7 day 1 were the blood sampling points. Clones were read by immunoSEQ multiplex PCR, and TCRdb kept only the in-frame ones, dropping some. The sample has 80,000 to 100,000 clones, 86% seen once. Notes on this clone: Its specificity is unknown.

The CDR3 consists of 15 residues. Germline loops: CDR1 SGHTA, CDR2 FQGTGA. The ends lost 5 bases at V and 3 bases at J; junction bases unmatched: 6. This chain joins TRBV7-3 and TRBJ2-1; 8 positions agree with TRBD2. This TCR derives from an adult with an advanced solid tumor such as melanoma, head and neck, liver or kidney cancer. This specimen was CD4+ or CD8+ T cells sorted from blood, taken in a trial of the OX40 agonist ivuxolimab. The CDR3 nucleotides are TGTGCCAGCAGCCGAGGGGGGACTAGCTACAATGAGCAGTTCTTC. It yields the protein CASSRGGTSYNEQFF. Full variable domain (missing parts from reference TRBV7-3 and TRBJ2-1): GAGVSQTPSNKVTEKGKYVELRCDPISGHTALYWYRQSLGQGPEFLIYFQGTGAADDSGLPNDRFFAVRPEGSVSTLKIQRTERGDSAVYLCASSRGGTSYNEQFFGPGTRLTVL.